This T cell receptor (beta chain) was captured in a study of blood T cell repertoires in COVID-19 (dated by TCRdb to the early 2020s). Study-level background: The collaborator samples originated in the United States, Italy and Spain and spanned the acute and convalescent phases of COVID-19. The material from the prospective study consisted of cDNA or gDNA derived from T cells, B-cell-depleted T cells, or PBMCs. Deeply sampled blood TCRbeta repertoires from subjects exposed to, actively infected with, or recovered from COVID-19 were included in the dataset. The repertoires were released in a freely available public database intended as a resource for research on the immune response to SARS-CoV-2. Samples were obtained from the ongoing ImmuneRACE study (first 160 participants) and from over a thousand subjects provided by 6 global collaborators. The sample metadata nearly always contained a de-identified subject ID, COVID-19 status, age in years and sex. Where HLA class I and class II types were available, the types were taken from metadata supplied by the sample provider, not from assay-based typing. On the study overall, not on this receptor specifically: The quantity of clinical and demographic metadata differed by source and by participant and was supplied without curation.

Whole blood was collected in K2EDTA tubes by collaborating institutions according to the institutions' own protocols. For TCRbeta analysis, collaborators shipped samples as frozen whole blood, isolated PBMCs, or DNA extracted from either of those sample types. TCRbeta CDR3 regions were amplified from genomic DNA using the immunoSEQ Assay, a bias-controlled multiplex PCR. As for how the authors treated the data: The number of nucleated cells in each sample was estimated by amplification of reference gene primers within the assay. To quantify the absolute abundance of each unique TCRbeta CDR3 rearrangement, sequence reads were collapsed and filtered. For each sample, productive Simpson clonality was calculated as the square root of Simpson's diversity index across productive rearrangements. This immuneACCESS table, as held by TCRdb, lists in-frame sequences with V and J called but not all clones. Of the missing ones, under half trace to an unresolved V gene in checked studies; the others have no known cause. That table is the source of V, J and clone size, and D and trimming were worked out from the DNA. In this sample the table shows more than 25,000 clones, around 90% of which occur a single time. The ten largest clones take up 0.55% of the sample.

With regard to this clone: The antigen it binds to is not known. Base-call qualities are not available, and no considerably larger clone is one nucleotide away.

The germline V gene gives CDR1 as SGHAT and CDR2 as FQNNGV. The germline V and J ends show losses of 6 bases and 5 bases respectively, and no gene match explains 8 bases of the junction. Counted from cysteine to phenylalanine, this CDR3 has 15 amino acids. Solely the CDR3 DNA is kept, with 45 bases framed from the first base. This chain is built from TRBV11-2 and TRBJ2-3, with TRBD2 identical over 10 junction bases. The sample comprised peripheral blood. This TCR was sampled from a woman aged 40 to 50 with active or convalescent COVID-19. The CDR3 amino acid sequence is: CASRRAGGPLDTQYF. The bases read TGTGCCAGCAGAAGAGCGGGAGGGCCGTTAGATACGCAGTATTTT. Full variable domain (CDR3 extended with the reference TRBV11-2 and TRBJ2-3 proteins): EAGVAQSPRYKIIEKRQSVAFWCNPISGHATLYWYQQILGQGPKLLIQFQNNGVVDDSQLPKDRFSAERLKGVDSTLKIQPAKLEDSAVYLCASRRAGGPLDTQYFGPGTRLTVL.